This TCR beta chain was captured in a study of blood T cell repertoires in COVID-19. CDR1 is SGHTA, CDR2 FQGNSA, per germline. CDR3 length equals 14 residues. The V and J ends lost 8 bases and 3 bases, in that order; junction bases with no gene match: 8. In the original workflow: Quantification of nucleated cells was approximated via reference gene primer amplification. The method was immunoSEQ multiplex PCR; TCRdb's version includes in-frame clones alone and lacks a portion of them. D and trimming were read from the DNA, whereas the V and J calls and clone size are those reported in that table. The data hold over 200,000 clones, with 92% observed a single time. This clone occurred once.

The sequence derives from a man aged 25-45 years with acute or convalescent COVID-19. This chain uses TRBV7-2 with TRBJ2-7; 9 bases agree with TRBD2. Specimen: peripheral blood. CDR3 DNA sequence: TGTGCCAGCTCAATAGCGGGAGAAATCTACGAGCAGTACTTC. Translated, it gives CASSIAGEIYEQYF.